The clone carrying this T cell receptor beta chain showed up just a few times. This sample was included in a study of blood T cells in healthy people across ages. PCR was performed a second time for about 6 to 12 cycles using a sample-barcoded 5' primer and a J-beta primer mix. TCRdb ran MiXCR on the 5' RACE reads and lists one entry per CDR3 protein. In the table there are 650,000 to 950,000 distinct CDR3 sequences, under 55% of which are singletons. Trimming removed 5 bases at V and 6 bases at J, with 11 bases between. The germline V gene encodes CDR1 SQVTM and CDR2 ANQGSEA. The CDR3 spans 12 residues. The sample, 7.5 to 10 milliliters of peripheral blood, was drawn from each donor.

The rearrangement uses TRBV29-1 and TRBJ2-1; D could derive from TRBD1 or TRBD2 (5 bases each). The receptor was derived from a man aged 60-69 years in good health. Sample: blood. In nucleotides, the CDR3 is TGCAGCGTTTGGGACCACGTCAATGAGCAGTTCTTC. Protein: CSVWDHVNEQFF.